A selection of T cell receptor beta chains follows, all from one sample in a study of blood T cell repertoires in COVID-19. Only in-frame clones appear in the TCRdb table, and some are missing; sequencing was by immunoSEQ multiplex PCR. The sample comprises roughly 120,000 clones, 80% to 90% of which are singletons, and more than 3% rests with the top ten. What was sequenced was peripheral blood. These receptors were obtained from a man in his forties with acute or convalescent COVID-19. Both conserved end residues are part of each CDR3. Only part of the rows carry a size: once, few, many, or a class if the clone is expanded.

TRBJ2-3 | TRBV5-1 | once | CASSPGTSGGALDTQYF
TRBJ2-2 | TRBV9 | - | CASSAPGQGNTGELFF
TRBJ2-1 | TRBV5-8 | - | CASRLGQSSYNEQFF
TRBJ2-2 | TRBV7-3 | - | CASSPRQGAELFF
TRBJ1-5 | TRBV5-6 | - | CASSLRQGSNQPQHF
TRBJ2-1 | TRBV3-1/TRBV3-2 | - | CASSQGPLAGVYEQFF
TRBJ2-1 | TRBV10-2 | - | CASKPAGGTKDEQFF
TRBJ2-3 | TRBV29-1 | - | CSAVPGQGADTQYF
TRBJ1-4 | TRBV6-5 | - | CASRADRELFF
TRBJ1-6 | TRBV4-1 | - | CASSPRTGTGSSYNSPLHF
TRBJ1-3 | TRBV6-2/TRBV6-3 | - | CASSYSYGQNSGNTIYF
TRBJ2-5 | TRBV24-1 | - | CATSDPRGGETQYF
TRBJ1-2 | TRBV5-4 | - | CASSVRYRGDGYTF
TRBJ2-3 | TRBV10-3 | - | CAISIDSGDTQYF
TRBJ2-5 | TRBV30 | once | CAWRHSGGGGETQYF